Shown below are 2 T cell receptor beta chains from a single sample sequenced in a study of CD8 T cell repertoires and HIV-1 epitope variants. This table comes from immunoSEQ multiplex PCR, and its TCRdb copy is limited to in-frame clones, with some not included. The sample has 95,000 or so clones, around 75% seen once. What was sequenced was uncultured baseline CD8+ T cells from peripheral blood mononuclear cells (PBMCs). Every receptor here comes from a male donor with HIV.

This rearrangement joins TRBV27 to TRBJ2-6; D gene ambiguous. V gave up 6 bases and J gave up 2 bases, with 8 bases separating them. The CDR3 is 14 residues long. Germline lookup yields CDR1 MNHEY and CDR2 SMNVEV (reference sequence). The chain's CDR3 is CASRGRTGANVLTF. CDR3 DNA sequence: TGTGCCAGCAGGGGAAGGACTGGGGCCAACGTCCTGACTTTC.

The count of this clone is one. The chain links TRBV6-5 to TRBJ1-2; 9 bases line up with TRBD1. The V segment lost 5 bases and the J segment 4 bases; nucleotides outside the gene matches: 5. Looked up from germline, CDR1 is MNHEY and CDR2 is SVGAGI. The CDR3 extends over 14 amino acids. The CDR3 nucleotides read TGTGCCAGCAGTCCCGGGACAGGGATCTATGGCTACACCTTC. It is translated as CASSPGTGIYGYTF.